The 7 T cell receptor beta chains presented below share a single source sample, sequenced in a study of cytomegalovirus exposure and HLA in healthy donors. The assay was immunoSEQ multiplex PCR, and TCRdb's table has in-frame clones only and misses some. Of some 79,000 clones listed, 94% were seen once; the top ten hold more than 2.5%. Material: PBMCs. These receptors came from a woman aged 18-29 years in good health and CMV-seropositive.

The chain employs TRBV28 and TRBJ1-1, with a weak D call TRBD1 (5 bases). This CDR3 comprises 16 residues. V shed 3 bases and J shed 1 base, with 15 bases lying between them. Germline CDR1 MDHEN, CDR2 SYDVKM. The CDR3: CASSFSSGGKNTEAFF. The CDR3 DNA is TGTGCCAGCAGTTTTTCGTCCGGGGGGAAGAACACTGAAGCTTTCTTT.

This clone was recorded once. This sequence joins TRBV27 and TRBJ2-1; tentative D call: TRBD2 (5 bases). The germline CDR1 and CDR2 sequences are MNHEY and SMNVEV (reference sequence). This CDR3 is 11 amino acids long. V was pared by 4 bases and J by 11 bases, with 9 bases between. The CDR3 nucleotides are TGTGCCAGCAGTTATGAGGGTCAGCAGTTCTTC. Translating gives CASSYEGQQFF.

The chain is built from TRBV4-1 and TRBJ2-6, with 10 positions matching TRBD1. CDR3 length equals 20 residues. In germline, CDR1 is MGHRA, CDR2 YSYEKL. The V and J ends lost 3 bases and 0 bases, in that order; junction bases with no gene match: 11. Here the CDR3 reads CASSQIHPGQGHSGANVLTF. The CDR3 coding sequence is TGCGCCAGCAGCCAGATTCATCCGGGACAGGGGCACTCTGGGGCCAACGTCCTGACTTTC.

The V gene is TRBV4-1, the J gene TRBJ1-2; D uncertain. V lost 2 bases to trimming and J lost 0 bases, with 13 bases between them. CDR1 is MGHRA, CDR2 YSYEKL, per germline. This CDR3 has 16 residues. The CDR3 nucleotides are TGCGCCAGCAGCCAACACACAGCCCGAACTAACTATGGCTACACCTTC. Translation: CASSQHTARTNYGYTF.

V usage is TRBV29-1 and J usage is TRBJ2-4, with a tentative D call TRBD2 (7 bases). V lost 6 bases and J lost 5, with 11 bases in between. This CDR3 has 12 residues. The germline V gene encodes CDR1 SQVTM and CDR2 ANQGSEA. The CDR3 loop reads CSVEGGENIQYF. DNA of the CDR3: TGCAGCGTCGAGGGGGGGGAAAACATTCAGTACTTC.

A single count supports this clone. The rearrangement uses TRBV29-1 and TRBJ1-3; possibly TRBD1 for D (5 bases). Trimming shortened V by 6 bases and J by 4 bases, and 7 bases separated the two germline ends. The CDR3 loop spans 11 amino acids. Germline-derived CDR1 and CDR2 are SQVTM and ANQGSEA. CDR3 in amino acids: CSVDRGNTIYF. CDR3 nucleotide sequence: TGCAGCGTCGACAGAGGAAACACCATATATTTT.

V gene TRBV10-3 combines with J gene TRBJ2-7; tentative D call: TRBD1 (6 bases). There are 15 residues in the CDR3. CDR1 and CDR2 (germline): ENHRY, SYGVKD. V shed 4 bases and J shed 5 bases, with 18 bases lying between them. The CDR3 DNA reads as TGTGCCATCAGTGGTCGAAACAGGGCCCTACACGAGCAGTACTTC. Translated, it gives CAISGRNRALHEQYF.